One and the same sample provided the 17 T cell receptor beta chains below, sequenced in a study of OX40 agonist ivuxolimab in advanced cancers. TCRdb's table, derived via immunoSEQ multiplex PCR, lists solely in-frame clones and lacks some. The data show fewer than 40,000 clones, 75% to 90% seen once. The specimen comprised CD4+ or CD8+ T cells sorted from blood, sampled in a trial of the OX40 agonist ivuxolimab. These receptors were obtained from an adult with an advanced solid tumor such as melanoma, head and neck, liver or kidney cancer.

This rearrangement joins TRBV6-5 to TRBJ2-1; D remains unclear. The CDR3 totals 12 residues. V was clipped by 2 bases and J by 8 bases, with 7 bases between them. CDR1 and CDR2 from the germline V gene are MNHEY and SVGAGI. The CDR3 region is CASSYQPDEQFF. The DNA of the CDR3 is TGTGCCAGCAGTTACCAACCCGATGAGCAGTTCTTC.

This clone has a single count. The chain combines TRBV7-8 with TRBJ2-1; D is possibly TRBD2 (6 bases). V lost 3 bases and J 0 bases, leaving 9 bases between the germline ends. This CDR3 region has 15 residues. Germline V gene lookup returns CDR1 SGHVS and CDR2 FQNEAQ. This CDR3 is CASSFGGGSYNEQFF. CDR3 nucleotides: TGTGCCAGCAGCTTCGGGGGTGGCTCCTACAATGAGCAGTTCTTC.

V gene TRBV5-1 combines with J gene TRBJ2-7, with D possibly matching TRBD1 (6 bases). The V gene's germline CDR1 is SGHRS and CDR2 YFSETQ. V lost 2 bases and J 5 bases, leaving 17 bases between the germline ends. The CDR3 length is 15 residues. The DNA for the CDR3 is TGCGCCAGCAGCTTTGAAGGCAGGGGAATCGACGAGCAGTACTTC. It codes for CASSFEGRGIDEQYF.

J is TRBJ1-1 and V is TRBV2, with D maybe TRBD1 (5 bases). The germline V gene encodes CDR1 SNHLY and CDR2 FYNNEI. Deletions cut 0 bases from V and 0 bases from J, with 14 bases between. The CDR3 is 17 residues long. CDR3 coding DNA: TGTGCCAGCAGTGAAGCTTCCCCTGGCAGGGTGAACACTGAAGCTTTCTTT. Translating it yields CASSEASPGRVNTEAFF.

The chain carries TRBV7-9 and TRBJ2-7, with D maybe TRBD2 (6 bases). Germline values: CDR1 SEHNR, CDR2 FQNEAQ (reference sequence). The CDR3 is 16 residues long. Trimming left V 4 bases short and J 0 bases short, with 16 bases between. The CDR3 DNA reads as TGTGCCAGCAGCTGGTCCCCACGGGAGAGCTCCTACGAGCAGTACTTC. Translated: CASSWSPRESSYEQYF.

The chain links TRBV19 to TRBJ2-7, with unresolved D. CDR3 length equals 13 residues. V lost 5 bases and J lost 2, with 10 bases in between. Germline values: CDR1 LNHDA, CDR2 SQIVND (reference sequence). The CDR3, as DNA: TGTGCCAGTAGTCCGACGGCTACCTACGAGCAGTACTTC. Encoded protein: CASSPTATYEQYF.

The chain joins TRBV25-1 to TRBJ2-3, with D unclear. Germline V lookup: CDR1 MGHDK, CDR2 SYGVNS. The CDR3 totals 11 residues. V lost 3 bases, J lost 4 bases, and 2 bases lay in between. CDR3 loop: CASSEADTQYF. For the CDR3, the DNA is TGTGCCAGCAGTGAGGCAGATACGCAGTATTTT.

The rearrangement links TRBV28 to TRBJ2-7; 7 bases line up with TRBD1. The CDR3 is 16 amino acids. The V segment lost 5 bases and the J segment 6 bases; nucleotides outside the gene matches: 16. Germline CDR1 is MDHEN and CDR2 is SYDVKM. CDR3 nucleotide sequence: TGTGCCAGCAGTCCTAGGGGGCGTTTCGCCGCCTCCGAGCAGTACTTC. Encoded protein: CASSPRGRFAASEQYF.

The chain has TRBV9 and TRBJ2-7, with 11 bases aligning to TRBD1. The CDR3 is made up of 14 amino acids. Germline CDR1 is SGDLS and CDR2 is YYNGEE. V trimming: 4 bases; J trimming: 6 bases; junction bases outside the gene matches: 6. As DNA, the CDR3 is TGTGCCAGCAGCCAGGGGACAGGGGGTTCCGAGCAGTACTTC. It encodes CASSQGTGGSEQYF.

A single count supports this clone. The V and J genes are TRBV5-1 and TRBJ2-3; 10 positions match TRBD2. CDR1 and CDR2 from the germline V gene are SGHRS and YFSETQ. V shed 1 base, J shed 3 bases, and the junction held 2 bases outside the gene matches. The CDR3 is 15 amino acids. CDR3 region: CASSLTSGVTDTQYF. The CDR3 DNA sequence: TGCGCCAGCAGCTTGACTAGCGGGGTTACAGATACGCAGTATTTT.

This clone was seen once. This chain joins TRBV27 and TRBJ2-7, with 7 bases aligning to TRBD2. V lost 2 bases, J lost 2 bases, and 6 bases stayed unmatched. The CDR3 contains 15 residues. Germline V gene sequence: CDR1 MNHEY, CDR2 SMNVEV (reference sequence). CDR3 bases: TGTGCCAGCAGTTTAGGCCCTAGCGGTCCCTACGAGCAGTACTTC. Translated, it gives CASSLGPSGPYEQYF.

This chain uses TRBV6-5 with TRBJ2-7, with D tentatively TRBD2 (5 bases). This CDR3 is 16 amino acids long. Germline V CDR1 and CDR2: MNHEY, SVGAGI. Trimming took 0 bases from V and 0 from J, leaving 12 bases between them. The CDR3 here is CASSYSILGSSYEQYF. Written as DNA, the CDR3 is TGTGCCAGCAGTTACTCGATTCTGGGGAGCTCCTACGAGCAGTACTTC.

V usage is TRBV7-9 and J usage is TRBJ2-4, with D tentatively TRBD2 (6 bases). CDR1 is SEHNR, CDR2 FQNEAQ, per germline (reference sequence). The CDR3 has 13 residues. V lost 4 bases to trimming and J lost 9 bases, with 13 bases between them. This chain's CDR3 is CASSSEGRGIQYF. CDR3 coding DNA: TGTGCCAGCAGCTCGGAGGGACGGGGCATTCAGTACTTC.

The rearrangement uses TRBV19 and TRBJ2-7; the match to TRBD1 covers 7 bases. This CDR3 has 13 amino acids. After removal of 3 bases from V and 6 bases from J, the junction contained 5 bases not matched to a gene. The germline V gene encodes CDR1 LNHDA and CDR2 SQIVND (reference sequence). CDR3 sequence: CASSMGTDREQYF. The CDR3 DNA is TGTGCCAGTAGTATGGGGACAGATCGCGAGCAGTACTTC.

The chain employs TRBV27 and TRBJ2-1; possible D gene TRBD2, 5 bases. With 5 bases removed from V and 4 bases from J, the gap between germline ends came to 15 bases. The CDR3 totals 15 residues. Germline lookup yields CDR1 MNHEY and CDR2 SMNVEV (reference sequence). CDR3 sequence (DNA): TGTGCCAGCAGTGCCACCCCTAGCCAATACAATGAGCAGTTCTTC. It yields the protein CASSATPSQYNEQFF.

This chain connects TRBV19 to TRBJ1-2; 8 nucleotides agree with TRBD1. The germline CDR1 and CDR2 sequences are LNHDA and SQIVND (reference sequence). The CDR3 totals 15 residues. The trim removed 6 bases at V and 4 bases at J, leaving 10 bases unmatched. CDR3 nucleotides: TGTGCCAGTAGCCCAATCAGGGGGCTGACCTATGGCTACACCTTC. Residues: CASSPIRGLTYGYTF.

The CDR3 coding sequence is TGTGCCAGCAGTTTACGGACTAGCGCGTACGAGCAGTACTTC. This sequence encodes CASSLRTSAYEQYF. V is TRBV28 and J is TRBJ2-7; 9 bases line up with TRBD2. CDR1 is MDHEN and CDR2 is SYDVKM in the germline V gene. The junction had 3 bases not matched to a gene; V was cut back by 2 bases and J by 4 bases. There are 14 residues in the CDR3.